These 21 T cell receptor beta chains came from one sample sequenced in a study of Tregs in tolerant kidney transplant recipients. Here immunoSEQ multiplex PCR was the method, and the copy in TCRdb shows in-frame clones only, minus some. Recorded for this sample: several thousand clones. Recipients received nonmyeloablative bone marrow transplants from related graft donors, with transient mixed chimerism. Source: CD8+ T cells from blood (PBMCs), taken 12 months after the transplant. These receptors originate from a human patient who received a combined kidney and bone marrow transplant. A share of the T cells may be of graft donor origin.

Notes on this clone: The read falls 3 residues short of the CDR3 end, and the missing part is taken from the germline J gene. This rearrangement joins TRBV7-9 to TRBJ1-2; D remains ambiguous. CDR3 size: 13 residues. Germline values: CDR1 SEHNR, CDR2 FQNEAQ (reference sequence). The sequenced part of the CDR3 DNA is TGTGCCAGCAGCTTAGGGCACAGCTACGGC. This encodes CASSLGHSYG. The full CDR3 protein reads CASSLGHSYGYTF.

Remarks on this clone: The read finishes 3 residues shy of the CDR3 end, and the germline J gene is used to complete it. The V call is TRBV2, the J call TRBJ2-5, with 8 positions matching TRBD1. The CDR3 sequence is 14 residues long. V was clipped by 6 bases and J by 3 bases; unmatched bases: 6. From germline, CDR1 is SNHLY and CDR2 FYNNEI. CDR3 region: CASSDRGRKETQYF. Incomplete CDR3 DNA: TGTGCCAGCAGCGACAGGGGTCGGAAAGAGACC.

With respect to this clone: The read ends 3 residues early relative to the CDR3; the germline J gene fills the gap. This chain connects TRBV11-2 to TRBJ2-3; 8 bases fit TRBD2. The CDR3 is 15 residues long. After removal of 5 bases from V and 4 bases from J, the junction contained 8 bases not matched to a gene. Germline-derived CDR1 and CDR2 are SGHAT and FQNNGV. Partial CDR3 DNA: TGTGCCAGCAGCCCCGGGACTAGTTTCTCAGATACG. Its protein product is CASSPGTSFSDT. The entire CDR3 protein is CASSPGTSFSDTQYF.

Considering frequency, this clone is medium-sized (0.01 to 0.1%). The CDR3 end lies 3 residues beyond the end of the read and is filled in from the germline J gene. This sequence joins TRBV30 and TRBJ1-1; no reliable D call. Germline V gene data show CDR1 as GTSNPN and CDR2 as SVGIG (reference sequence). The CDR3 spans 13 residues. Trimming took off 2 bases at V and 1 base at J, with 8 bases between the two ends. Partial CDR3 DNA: TGTGCCTGGAGTACCACTGAGAACACTGAA. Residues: CAWSTTENTE. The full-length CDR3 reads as CAWSTTENTEAFF. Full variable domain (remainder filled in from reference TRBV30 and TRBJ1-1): SQTIHQWPATLVQPVGSPLSLECTVEGTSNPNLYWYRQAAGRGLQLLFYSVGIGQISSEVPQNLSASRPQDRQFILSSKKLLLSDSGFYLCAWSTTENTEAFFGQGTRLTVV.

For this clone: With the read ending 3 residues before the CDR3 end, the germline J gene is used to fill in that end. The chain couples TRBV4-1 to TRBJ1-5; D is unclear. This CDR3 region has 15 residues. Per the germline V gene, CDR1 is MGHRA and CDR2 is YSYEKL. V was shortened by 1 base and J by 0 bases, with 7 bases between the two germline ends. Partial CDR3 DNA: TGCGCCAGCAGCCAAGGATACAGTAGCAATCAGCCC. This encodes CASSQGYSSNQP. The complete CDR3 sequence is CASSQGYSSNQPQHF.

Incomplete CDR3 DNA: TGCAGTGCTAGTCCACTAGCGGGAGTCGTCAGGTCCTACAATGAG. This sequence encodes CSASPLAGVVRSYNE. The complete CDR3 reads CSASPLAGVVRSYNEQFF. The rearrangement uses TRBV20-1 and TRBJ2-1; the match to TRBD2 covers 11 bases. The read ends 3 residues before the CDR3 terminus; that terminus is restored from the germline J gene. This CDR3 contains 18 residues. CDR1 is DFQATT, CDR2 SNEGSKA, per germline (reference sequence). The trim removed 3 bases at V and 1 base at J, leaving 11 bases unmatched.

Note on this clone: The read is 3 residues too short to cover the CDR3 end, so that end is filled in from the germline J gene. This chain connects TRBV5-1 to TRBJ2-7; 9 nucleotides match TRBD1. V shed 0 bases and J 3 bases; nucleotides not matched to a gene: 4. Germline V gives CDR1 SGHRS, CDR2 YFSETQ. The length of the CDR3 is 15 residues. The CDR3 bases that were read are TGCGCCAGCAGCTTGGGGACAGGGGAATTCTACGAG. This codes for CASSLGTGEFYE. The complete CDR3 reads CASSLGTGEFYEQYF.

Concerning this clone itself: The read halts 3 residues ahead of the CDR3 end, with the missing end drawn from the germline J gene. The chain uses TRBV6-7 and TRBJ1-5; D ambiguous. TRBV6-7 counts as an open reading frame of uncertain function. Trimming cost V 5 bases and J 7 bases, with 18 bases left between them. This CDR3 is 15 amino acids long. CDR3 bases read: TGTGCCAGCAGTACCCGAAAGAGGTTTAGCCAGCCC. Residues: CASSTRKRFSQP. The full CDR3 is CASSTRKRFSQPQHF.

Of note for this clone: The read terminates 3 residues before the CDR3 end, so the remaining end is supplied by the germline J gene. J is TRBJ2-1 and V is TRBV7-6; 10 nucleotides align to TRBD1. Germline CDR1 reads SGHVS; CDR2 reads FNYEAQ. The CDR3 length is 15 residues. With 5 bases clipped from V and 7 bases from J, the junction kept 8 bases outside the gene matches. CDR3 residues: CASSPDRGLKNEQFF. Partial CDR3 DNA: TGTGCCAGCAGCCCCGACAGGGGGCTAAAGAATGAG.

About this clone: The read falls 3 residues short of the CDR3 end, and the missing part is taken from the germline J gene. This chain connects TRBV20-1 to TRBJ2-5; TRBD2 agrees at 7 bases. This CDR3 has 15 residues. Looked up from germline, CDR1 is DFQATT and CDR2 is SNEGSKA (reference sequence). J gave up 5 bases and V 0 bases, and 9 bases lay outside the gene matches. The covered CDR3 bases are TGCAGTGCTAGAGATTCCGGGGACTACGTCGAGACC. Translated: CSARDSGDYVET. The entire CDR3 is CSARDSGDYVETQYF.

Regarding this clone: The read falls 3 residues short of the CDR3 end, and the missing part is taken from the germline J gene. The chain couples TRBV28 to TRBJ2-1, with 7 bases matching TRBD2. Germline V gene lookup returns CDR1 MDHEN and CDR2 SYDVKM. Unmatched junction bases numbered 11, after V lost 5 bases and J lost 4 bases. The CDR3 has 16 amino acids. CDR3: CASSIETTSQYNEQFF. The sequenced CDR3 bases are TGTGCCAGCAGTATAGAGACGACTAGCCAGTACAATGAG.

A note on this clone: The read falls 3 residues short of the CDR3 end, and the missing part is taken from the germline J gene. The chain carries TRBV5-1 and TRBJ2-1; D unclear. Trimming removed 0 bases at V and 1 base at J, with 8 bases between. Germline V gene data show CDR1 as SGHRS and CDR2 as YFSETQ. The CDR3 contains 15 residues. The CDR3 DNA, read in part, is TGCGCCAGCAGCTTGGTTAGCAGTTCCTACAATGAG. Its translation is CASSLVSSSYNE. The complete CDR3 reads CASSLVSSSYNEQFF.

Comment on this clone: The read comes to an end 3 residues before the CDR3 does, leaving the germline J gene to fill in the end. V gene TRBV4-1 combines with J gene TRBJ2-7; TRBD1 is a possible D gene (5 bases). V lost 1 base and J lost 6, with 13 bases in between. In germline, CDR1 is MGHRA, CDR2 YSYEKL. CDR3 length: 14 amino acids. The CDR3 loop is CASSQVPEQAEQYF. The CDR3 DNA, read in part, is TGCGCCAGCAGCCAAGTTCCTGAACAGGCCGAG.

The CDR3 sequence is CASSLDQGETQYF. CDR3 bases read: TGTGCCAGCAGCTTAGACCAAGGGGAGACC. J is TRBJ2-5 and V is TRBV7-9; D is undetermined. The read gets to within 3 residues of the CDR3 end, and the germline J gene fills in the rest. Trimming took off 1 base at V and 5 bases at J, with 8 bases between the two ends. The CDR3 covers 13 residues. Germline CDR1 is SEHNR and CDR2 is FQNEAQ (reference sequence).

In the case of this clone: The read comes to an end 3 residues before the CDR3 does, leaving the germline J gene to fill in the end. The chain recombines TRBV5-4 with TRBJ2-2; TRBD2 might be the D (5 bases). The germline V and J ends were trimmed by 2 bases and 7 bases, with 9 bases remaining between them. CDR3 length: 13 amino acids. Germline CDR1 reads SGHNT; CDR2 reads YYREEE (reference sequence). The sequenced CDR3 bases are TGTGCCAGCAGCTTAGGACTGGGCGGGGAG. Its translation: CASSLGLGGE. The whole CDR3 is CASSLGLGGELFF.

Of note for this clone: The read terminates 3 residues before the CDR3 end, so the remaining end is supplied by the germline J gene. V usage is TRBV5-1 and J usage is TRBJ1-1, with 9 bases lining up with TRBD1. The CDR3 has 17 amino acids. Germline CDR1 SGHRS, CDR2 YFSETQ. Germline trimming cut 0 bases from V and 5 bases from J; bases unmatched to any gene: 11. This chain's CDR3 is CASSLEPLQGARTEAFF. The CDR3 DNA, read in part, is TGCGCCAGCAGCTTGGAGCCCTTACAGGGGGCGCGAACTGAA.

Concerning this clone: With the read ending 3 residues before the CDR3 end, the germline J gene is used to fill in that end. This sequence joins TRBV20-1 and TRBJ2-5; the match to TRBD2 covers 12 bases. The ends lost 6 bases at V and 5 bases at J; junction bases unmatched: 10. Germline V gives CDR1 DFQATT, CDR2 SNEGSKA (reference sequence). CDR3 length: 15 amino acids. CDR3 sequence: CSASPTSGRGETQYF. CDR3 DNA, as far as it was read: TGCAGTGCATCACCGACTAGCGGGAGAGGCGAGACC.

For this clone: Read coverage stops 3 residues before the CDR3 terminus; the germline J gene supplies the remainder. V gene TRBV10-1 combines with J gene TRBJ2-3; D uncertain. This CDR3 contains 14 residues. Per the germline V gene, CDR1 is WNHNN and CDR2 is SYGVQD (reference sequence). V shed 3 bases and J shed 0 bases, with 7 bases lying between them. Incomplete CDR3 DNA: TGCGCCAGCAGTGACCAAACTAGCACAGATACG. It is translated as CASSDQTSTDT. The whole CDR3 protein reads CASSDQTSTDTQYF.

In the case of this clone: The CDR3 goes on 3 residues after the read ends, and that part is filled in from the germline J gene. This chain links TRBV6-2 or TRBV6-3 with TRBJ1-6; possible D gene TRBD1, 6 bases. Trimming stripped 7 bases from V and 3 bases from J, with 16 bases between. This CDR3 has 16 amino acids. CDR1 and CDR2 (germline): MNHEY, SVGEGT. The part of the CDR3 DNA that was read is TGTGCCAGCATCGGACTCAACAGGGTCTATAATTCACCC. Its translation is CASIGLNRVYNSP. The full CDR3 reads CASIGLNRVYNSPLHF.

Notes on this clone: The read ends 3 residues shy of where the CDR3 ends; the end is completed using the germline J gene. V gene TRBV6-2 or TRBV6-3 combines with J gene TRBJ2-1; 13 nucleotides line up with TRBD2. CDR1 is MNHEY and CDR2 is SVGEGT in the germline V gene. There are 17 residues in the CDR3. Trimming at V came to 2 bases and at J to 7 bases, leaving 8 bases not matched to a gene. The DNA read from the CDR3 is TGTGCCAGCAGTTACGATACCGGGACTAGCGGGAAAAATGAG. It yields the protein CASSYDTGTSGKNE. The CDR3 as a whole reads CASSYDTGTSGKNEQFF.

CDR3 DNA (partial): TGTGCCAGCAGTGTACAGCCCTACGAG. Translating it yields CASSVQPYE. The CDR3 reads in full as CASSVQPYEQYF. The chain couples TRBV2 to TRBJ2-7; D remains ambiguous. The read falls 3 residues short of the CDR3 end, and the missing part is taken from the germline J gene. CDR1 and CDR2 (germline): SNHLY, FYNNEI. Trimming removed 4 bases from V and 2 bases from J, with 6 bases in between. The CDR3 is 12 residues long.